These 6 T cell receptor beta chains were sequenced from one sample in a study of T cells in Graves' hyperthyroidism and ophthalmopathy. RNA transcripts provided the source from which TCR beta CDR3 regions were amplified. First-round RT-PCR targeting the TCR CDR3 was performed with the HTBI primer set. TCRdb analysed the multiplex PCR reads with MiXCR anew, one entry per CDR3 protein. The sample includes over 120,000 distinct CDR3 sequences, more than 20% of them seen just once. Material for sequencing was blood. All receptors derive from a woman between 50 and 59 years old with Graves' hyperthyroidism that later progressed to Graves' ophthalmopathy.

This chain connects TRBV7-2 to TRBJ1-6; D unclear. V gave up 3 bases and J gave up 7 bases, with 10 bases separating them. CDR1 SGHTA and CDR2 FQGNSA come from the germline V gene. CDR3 size: 14 residues. The CDR3 DNA reads TGTGCCAGCAGCTTTTCACTCCCAAATTCACCCCTCCACTTT. Translated: CASSFSLPNSPLHF.

The sample holds many counts of this clonotype. V is TRBV5-1 and J is TRBJ2-7; weak D call: TRBD1 (5 bases). Germline V gene sequence: CDR1 SGHRS, CDR2 YFSETQ. The CDR3 runs to 14 residues. Trimming left V 0 bases short and J 3 bases short, with 10 bases between. The CDR3 protein is CASSLDRLVYEQYF. The CDR3 DNA is TGCGCCAGCAGCTTGGACAGGTTGGTCTACGAGCAGTACTTC.

This clonotype was counted many times. The chain carries TRBV20-1 and TRBJ1-2; tentatively, D is TRBD1 (5 bases). The CDR3 consists of 13 residues. Trimming stripped 0 bases from V and 4 bases from J, with 9 bases between. Germline CDR1 is DFQATT and CDR2 is SNEGSKA (reference sequence). The chain's CDR3 is CSAREAGPYGYTF. The DNA for the CDR3 is TGCAGTGCTAGAGAGGCAGGGCCCTATGGCTACACCTTC.

This chain connects TRBV28 to TRBJ1-1; D is unresolved. Between the trimmed V and J ends, which lost 1 base and 1 base, there was a span of 7 bases. This CDR3 contains 14 residues. In germline, CDR1 is MDHEN, CDR2 SYDVKM. For the CDR3, the DNA is TGTGCCAGCAGTTTATCAGGCCAGAACACTGAAGCTTTCTTT. Translated, it gives CASSLSGQNTEAFF.

V usage is TRBV7-2 and J usage is TRBJ2-7; 11 bases are shared with TRBD2. The CDR3 spans 14 residues. The J segment lost 5 bases and the V segment lost 6 bases, leaving 6 bases of the junction unmatched. Per germline, CDR1 SGHTA and CDR2 FQGNSA. In DNA, the CDR3 is TGTGCCAGCAGTCAAACTAGCGGGAGAGACGAGCAGTACTTC. Translation gives CASSQTSGRDEQYF.

This clonotype was observed a few times. This rearrangement joins TRBV10-2 to TRBJ2-7, with D maybe TRBD2 (5 bases). The ends were cut back, 8 bases at V and 5 bases at J, with 13 bases in the middle. The length of the CDR3 is 12 residues. Germline-derived CDR1 and CDR2 are WSHSY and SAAADI. CDR3 sequence: CASEDYKNEQYF. The CDR3, as DNA: TGCGCCAGCGAAGACTATAAGAACGAGCAGTACTTC.